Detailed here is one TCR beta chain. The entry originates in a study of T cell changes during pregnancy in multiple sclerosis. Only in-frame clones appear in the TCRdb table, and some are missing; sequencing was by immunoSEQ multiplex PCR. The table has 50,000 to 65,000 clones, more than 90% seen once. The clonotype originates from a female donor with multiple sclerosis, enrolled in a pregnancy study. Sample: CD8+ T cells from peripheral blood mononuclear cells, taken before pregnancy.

The CDR3 sequence: CASSQRGGGGEREKLFF. Written as DNA, the CDR3 is TGCGCCAGCAGCCAGCGGGGGGGAGGGGGCGAGAGAGAAAAACTGTTTTTT. V usage is TRBV4-1 and J usage is TRBJ1-4, with TRBD1 matching over 7 bases. The germline CDR1 and CDR2 sequences are MGHRA and YSYEKL. Trimming removed 3 bases from V and 8 bases from J; junction bases left unmatched: 15. The CDR3 is made up of 17 amino acids.